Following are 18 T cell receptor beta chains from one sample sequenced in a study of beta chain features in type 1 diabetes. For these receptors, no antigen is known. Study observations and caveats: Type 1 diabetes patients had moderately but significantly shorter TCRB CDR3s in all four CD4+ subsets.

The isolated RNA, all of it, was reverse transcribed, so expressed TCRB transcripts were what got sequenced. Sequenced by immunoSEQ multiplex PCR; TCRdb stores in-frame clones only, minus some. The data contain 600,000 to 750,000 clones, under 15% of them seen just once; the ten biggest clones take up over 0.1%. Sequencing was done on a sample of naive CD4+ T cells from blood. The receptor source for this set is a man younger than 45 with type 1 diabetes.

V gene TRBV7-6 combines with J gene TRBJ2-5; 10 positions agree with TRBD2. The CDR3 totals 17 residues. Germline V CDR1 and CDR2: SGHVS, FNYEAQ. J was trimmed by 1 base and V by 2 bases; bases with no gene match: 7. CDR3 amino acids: CASSLSSGGARQETQYF. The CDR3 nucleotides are TGTGCCAGCAGCTTATCCAGCGGGGGGGCACGCCAAGAGACCCAGTACTTC.

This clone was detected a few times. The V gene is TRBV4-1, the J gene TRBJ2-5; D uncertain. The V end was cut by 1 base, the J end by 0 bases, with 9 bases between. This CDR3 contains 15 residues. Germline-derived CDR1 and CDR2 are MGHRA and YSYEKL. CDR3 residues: CASSQGSLYQETQYF. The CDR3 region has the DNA TGCGCCAGCAGCCAAGGATCGTTGTACCAAGAGACCCAGTACTTC.

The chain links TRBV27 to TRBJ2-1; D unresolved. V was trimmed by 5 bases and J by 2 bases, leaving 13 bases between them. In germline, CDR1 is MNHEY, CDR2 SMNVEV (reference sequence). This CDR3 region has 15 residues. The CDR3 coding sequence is TGTGCCAGCAGTATCCCCGGGCAGACCTACAATGAGCAGTTCTTC. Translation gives CASSIPGQTYNEQFF.

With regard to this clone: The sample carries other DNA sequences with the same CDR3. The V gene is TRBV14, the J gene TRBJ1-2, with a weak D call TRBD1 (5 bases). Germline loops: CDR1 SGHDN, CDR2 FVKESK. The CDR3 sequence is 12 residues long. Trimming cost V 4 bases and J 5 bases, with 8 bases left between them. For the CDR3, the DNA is TGTGCCAGCAGCCCTCAGGGTTATGGCTACACCTTC. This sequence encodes CASSPQGYGYTF.

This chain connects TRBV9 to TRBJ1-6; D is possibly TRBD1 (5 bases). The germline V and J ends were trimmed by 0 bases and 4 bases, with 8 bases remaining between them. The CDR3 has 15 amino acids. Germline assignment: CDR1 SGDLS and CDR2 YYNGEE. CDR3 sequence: CASSVEGKYNSPLHF. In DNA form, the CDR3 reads TGTGCCAGCAGCGTAGAGGGGAAATATAATTCACCCCTCCACTTT.

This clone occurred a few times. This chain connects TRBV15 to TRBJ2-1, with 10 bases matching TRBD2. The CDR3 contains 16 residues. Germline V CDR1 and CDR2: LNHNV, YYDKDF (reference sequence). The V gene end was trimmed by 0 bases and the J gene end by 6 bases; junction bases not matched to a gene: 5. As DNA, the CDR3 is TGTGCCACCAGCAGAGATGGGGTAGCGGGGGGCAATGAGCAGTTCTTC. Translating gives CATSRDGVAGGNEQFF. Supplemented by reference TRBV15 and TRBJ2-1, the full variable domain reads DAMVIQNPRYQVTQFGKPVTLSCSQTLNHNVMYWYQQKSSQAPKLLFHYYDKDFNNEADTPDNFQSRRPNTSFCFLDIRSPGLGDTAMYLCATSRDGVAGGNEQFFGPGTRLTVL.

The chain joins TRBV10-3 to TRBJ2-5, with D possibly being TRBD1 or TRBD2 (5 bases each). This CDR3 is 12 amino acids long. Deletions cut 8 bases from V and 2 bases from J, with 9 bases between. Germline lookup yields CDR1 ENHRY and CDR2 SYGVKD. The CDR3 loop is CAIGDGQETQYF. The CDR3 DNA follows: TGTGCCATCGGGGACGGACAAGAGACCCAGTACTTC.

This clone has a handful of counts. CDR3 protein: CASSLTGAGTDTQYF. CDR3 bases: TGTGCCAGCAGCTTAACAGGGGCAGGAACAGATACGCAGTATTTT. This sequence joins TRBV7-2 and TRBJ2-3; 7 nucleotides agree with TRBD1. CDR3 length equals 15 residues. V dropped 2 bases and J dropped 3; count of bases not matched to a gene: 5. From germline, CDR1 is SGHTA and CDR2 FQGNSA.

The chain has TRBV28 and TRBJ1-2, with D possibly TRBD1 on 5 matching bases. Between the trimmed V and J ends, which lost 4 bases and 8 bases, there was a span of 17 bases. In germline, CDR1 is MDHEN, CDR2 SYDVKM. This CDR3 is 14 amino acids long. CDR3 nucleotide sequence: TGTGCCAGCAGTTCCGGACGGGGCCGGTCCGGCTACACCTTC. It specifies CASSSGRGRSGYTF.

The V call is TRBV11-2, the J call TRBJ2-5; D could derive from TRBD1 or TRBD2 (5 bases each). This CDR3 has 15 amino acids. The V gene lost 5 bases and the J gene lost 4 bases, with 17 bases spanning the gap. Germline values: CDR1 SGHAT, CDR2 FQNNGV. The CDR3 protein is CASSPLEGRGETQYF. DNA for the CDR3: TGTGCCAGCAGCCCGCTAGAGGGGCGCGGAGAGACCCAGTACTTC.

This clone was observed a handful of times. This CDR3 is CASSKTADRAYEQYF. CDR3 bases: TGTGCCAGCAGCAAGACGGCGGACAGGGCCTACGAGCAGTACTTC. V usage is TRBV13 and J usage is TRBJ2-7; TRBD1 matches at 8 bases. The germline gives CDR1 PRHDT, CDR2 FYEKMQ (reference sequence). The CDR3 contains 15 residues. With 5 bases clipped from V and 2 bases from J, the junction kept 8 bases outside the gene matches.

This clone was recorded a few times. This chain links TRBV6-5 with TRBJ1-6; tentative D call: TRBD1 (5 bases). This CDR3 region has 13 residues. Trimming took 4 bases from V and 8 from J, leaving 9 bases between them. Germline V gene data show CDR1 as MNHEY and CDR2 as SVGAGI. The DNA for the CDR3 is TGTGCCAGCAGTTGGGACGGTGATTCACCCCTCCACTTT. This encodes CASSWDGDSPLHF.

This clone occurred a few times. The DNA for the CDR3 is TGTGCCAGCAGCCAAGAGCGGGCCGGGAATAACTATGGCTACACCTTC. Its translation: CASSQERAGNNYGYTF. The rearrangement joins TRBV4-2 to TRBJ1-2; D call uncertain. V lost 0 bases, J lost 1 base, and 12 bases lay in between. The CDR3 length is 16 residues. The germline CDR1 and CDR2 sequences are LGHNA and YNFKEQ.

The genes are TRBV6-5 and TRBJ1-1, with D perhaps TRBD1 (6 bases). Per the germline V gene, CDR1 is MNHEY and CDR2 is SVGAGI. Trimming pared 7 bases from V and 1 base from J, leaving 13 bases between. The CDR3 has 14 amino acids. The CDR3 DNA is TGTGCCAGCAAGACAGGCCTCCCGAACACTGAAGCTTTCTTT. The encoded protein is CASKTGLPNTEAFF.

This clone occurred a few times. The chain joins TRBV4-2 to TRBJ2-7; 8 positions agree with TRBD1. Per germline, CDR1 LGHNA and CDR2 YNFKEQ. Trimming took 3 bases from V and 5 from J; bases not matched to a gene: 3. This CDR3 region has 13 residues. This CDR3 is CASSQGQVDEQYF. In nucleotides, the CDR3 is TGTGCCAGCAGCCAGGGACAGGTCGACGAGCAGTACTTC.

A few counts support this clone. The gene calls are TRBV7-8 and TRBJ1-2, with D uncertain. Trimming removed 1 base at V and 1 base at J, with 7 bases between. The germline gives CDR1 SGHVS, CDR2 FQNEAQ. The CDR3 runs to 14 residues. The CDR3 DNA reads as TGTGCCAGCAGCTTAGGAAGGAGTAACTATGGCTACACCTTC. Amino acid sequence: CASSLGRSNYGYTF.

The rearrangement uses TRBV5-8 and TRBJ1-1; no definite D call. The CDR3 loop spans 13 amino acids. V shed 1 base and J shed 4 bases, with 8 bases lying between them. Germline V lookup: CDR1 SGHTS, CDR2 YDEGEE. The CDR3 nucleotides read TGTGCCAGCAGCTTGATGGGAGTCACTGAAGCTTTCTTT. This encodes CASSLMGVTEAFF.

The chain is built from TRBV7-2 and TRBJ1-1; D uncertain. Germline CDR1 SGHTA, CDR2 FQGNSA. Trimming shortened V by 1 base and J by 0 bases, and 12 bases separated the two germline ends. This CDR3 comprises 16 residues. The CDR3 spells CASSLGAAPLNTEAFF. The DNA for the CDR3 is TGTGCCAGCAGCTTAGGGGCCGCACCCTTGAACACTGAAGCTTTCTTT.